The source of this TCR beta chain is a study of technical replicates of blood from several donors. The assay was immunoSEQ multiplex PCR, and TCRdb's table has in-frame clones only and misses some. The sample lists roughly 60,000 clones, roughly 89% occurring once. CDR1 and CDR2 (germline): SGHDT, YYEEEE. The CDR3 extends over 13 amino acids. With 6 bases clipped from V and 5 bases from J, the junction kept 8 bases outside the gene matches. The chain carries TRBV5-6 and TRBJ2-7; 7 nucleotides line up with TRBD1. Specimen: PBMCs. The receptor comes from a human donor in good health. Some clones in this sample may be carry-over from other donors' samples. The CDR3 region is CASIRQGTHEQYF. In DNA, the CDR3 is TGTGCCAGCATCCGACAGGGAACCCACGAGCAGTACTTC.